Below are 9 T cell receptor beta chains sequenced from a single sample in a study of cytomegalovirus exposure and HLA in healthy donors. In the PCR, 60 Vbeta and 13 Jbeta primers were used. Sequencing used immunoSEQ multiplex PCR; TCRdb keeps in-frame clones, though not all of them. Of 100,000 to 150,000 clones in the sample, about 72% were seen once. The sequenced material came from PBMCs. Receptor source: a female donor in good health and CMV-seronegative.

The V call is TRBV6-1, the J call TRBJ2-7, with TRBD1 matching 11 bases. Germline V gene data show CDR1 as MNHNS and CDR2 as SASEGT. The length of the CDR3 is 16 residues. Trimming took 4 bases from V and 2 from J; bases not matched to a gene: 7. The CDR3 sequence is CASSGYGTGGAYEQYF. For the CDR3, the DNA is TGTGCCAGCAGTGGATATGGGACAGGGGGGGCCTACGAGCAGTACTTC.

The chain combines TRBV6-1 with TRBJ2-5, with D possibly matching TRBD2 (5 bases). The CDR3 has 16 residues. Germline V gene sequence: CDR1 MNHNS, CDR2 SASEGT. The V gene lost 2 bases and the J gene lost 1 base, with 14 bases spanning the gap. CDR3 region: CASSERPRGLQETQYF. The DNA of the CDR3 is TGTGCCAGCAGTGAAAGGCCTCGAGGACTCCAAGAGACCCAGTACTTC.

The J gene is TRBJ2-7, the V gene TRBV28, with D possibly matching TRBD1 (5 bases). Between the trimmed V and J ends, which lost 2 bases and 0 bases, there was a span of 8 bases. This CDR3 region has 14 residues. CDR1 is MDHEN, CDR2 SYDVKM, per germline. The CDR3 region has the DNA TGTGCCAGCAGTTTAGGTAGGGGCTCCTACGAGCAGTACTTC. Its protein is CASSLGRGSYEQYF.

The V gene is TRBV6-1, the J gene TRBJ2-7, with 9 bases that match TRBD2. The CDR3 length is 17 residues. V lost 4 bases to trimming and J lost 5 bases; unmatched junction nucleotides: 15. CDR1 is MNHNS and CDR2 is SASEGT in the germline V gene. In DNA form, the CDR3 reads TGTGCCAGCAGTGCTCGTGGCGCGCGGGAGGGCCGGGACGAGCAGTACTTC. Encoded protein: CASSARGAREGRDEQYF.

The chain has TRBV30 and TRBJ1-2; 9 nucleotides align to TRBD1. V lost 3 bases, J lost 7 bases, and 9 bases stayed unmatched. There are 14 residues in the CDR3. Germline CDR1 and CDR2: GTSNPN and SVGIG (reference sequence). The CDR3 bases are TGTGCCTGGAGGGGGACAGGGTATGGTTTTGGCTACACCTTC. Its protein is CAWRGTGYGFGYTF.

The rearrangement uses TRBV7-6 and TRBJ2-7; D might be TRBD1 (5 bases). This CDR3 is built from 10 residues. V lost 9 bases and J 7 bases, leaving 10 bases between the germline ends. The germline gives CDR1 SGHVS, CDR2 FNYEAQ. CDR3 sequence: CARRREEQYF. As DNA, the CDR3 is TGTGCCAGGCGCAGGGAAGAGCAGTACTTC.

The count of this clone is one. The rearrangement joins TRBV6-5 to TRBJ2-5; D is possibly TRBD2 (5 bases). The V end was cut by 6 bases, the J end by 7 bases, with 18 bases between. This CDR3 has 14 amino acids. Germline CDR1 MNHEY, CDR2 SVGAGI. The CDR3 loop is CASSASTGGWTQYF. CDR3 DNA sequence: TGTGCCAGCAGCGCCTCGACTGGAGGATGGACCCAGTACTTC.

The chain recombines TRBV30 with TRBJ1-1; D gene uncertain. The CDR3 length is 13 residues. Trimming pared 0 bases from V and 4 bases from J, leaving 9 bases between. Germline CDR1 GTSNPN, CDR2 SVGIG (reference sequence). CDR3 loop: CAWSVSGITEAFF. The CDR3 bases are TGTGCCTGGAGTGTAAGCGGGATCACTGAAGCTTTCTTT.

This clone turned up a few times. This rearrangement joins TRBV19 to TRBJ1-2, with D unclear. Trimming took 3 bases from V and 2 from J, leaving 7 bases between them. The CDR3 has 13 amino acids. Germline CDR1 is LNHDA and CDR2 is SQIVND (reference sequence). In DNA form, the CDR3 reads TGTGCCAGTAGTATTCAGGAAAACTATGGCTACACCTTC. It is translated as CASSIQENYGYTF.